A single sample is the source of the 14 T cell receptor beta chains below, sequenced in a study of cytomegalovirus exposure and HLA in healthy donors. The repertoire was sequenced with immunoSEQ multiplex PCR; TCRdb's copy has only in-frame clones and lacks some. This table holds about 160,000 clones, roughly 90% found once. Source material: PBMCs. The receptors were gathered from a woman aged 25 to 39 in good health and CMV-seronegative.

This sequence joins TRBV9 and TRBJ1-1, with D perhaps TRBD1 (6 bases). Trimming took off 3 bases at V and 3 bases at J, with 15 bases between the two ends. The CDR3 covers 15 residues. Germline-derived CDR1 and CDR2 are SGDLS and YYNGEE. This CDR3 reads CASSAIQGQYTEAFF. For the CDR3, the DNA is TGTGCCAGCAGCGCCATACAGGGCCAATACACTGAAGCTTTCTTT.

CDR3 sequence reads: CASSTGADSGNTIYF. Here the CDR3 DNA reads TGTGCCAGCAGCACTGGAGCGGACTCTGGAAACACCATATATTTT. The chain joins TRBV7-9 to TRBJ1-3; no definite D call. This CDR3 region has 15 residues. Germline V CDR1 and CDR2: SEHNR, FQNEAQ (reference sequence). V shed 5 bases and J shed 0 bases, with 11 bases lying between them.

The V and J genes are TRBV27 and TRBJ2-1, with D unclear. The germline V gene encodes CDR1 MNHEY and CDR2 SMNVEV (reference sequence). The CDR3 totals 14 residues. The ends were cut back, 5 bases at V and 1 base at J, with 9 bases in the middle. The CDR3: CASSRAASYNEQFF. The CDR3 DNA reads as TGTGCCAGCAGTCGAGCAGCGTCCTACAATGAGCAGTTCTTC.

This clone has a single count. The CDR3 sequence is CASSSRDRGHFGEKLFF. The CDR3 DNA reads as TGTGCCAGCAGCTCCCGGGACAGGGGCCATTTTGGTGAAAAACTGTTTTTT. The chain uses TRBV13 and TRBJ1-4; TRBD1 agrees at 10 bases. CDR1 is PRHDT, CDR2 FYEKMQ, per germline (reference sequence). The J segment lost 7 bases and the V segment lost 4 bases, leaving 12 bases of the junction unmatched. This CDR3 is built from 17 residues.

This sequence joins TRBV2 and TRBJ1-1; D is uncertain. V lost 8 bases and J 1 base, leaving 11 bases between the germline ends. The CDR3 is 13 residues long. The germline V gene encodes CDR1 SNHLY and CDR2 FYNNEI. The CDR3 DNA reads TGTGCCAGCGCGGTCCGGAAGAACACTGAAGCTTTCTTT. It codes for CASAVRKNTEAFF.

This clone was detected many times. The V call is TRBV6-5, the J call TRBJ1-6; D ambiguous. Germline CDR1 reads MNHEY; CDR2 reads SVGAGI. There are 15 residues in the CDR3. V gave up 6 bases and J gave up 10 bases, with 19 bases separating them. DNA for the CDR3: TGTGCCAGCAGACTAGGGCATGGATATCGGTCACCCCTCCACTTT. Its translation is CASRLGHGYRSPLHF.

This clone was observed a single time. The CDR3: CASSIDISYEQYF. The CDR3 DNA sequence: TGTGCCAGTAGTATAGACATCTCCTACGAGCAGTACTTC. V is TRBV19 and J is TRBJ2-7; the D is unclear. The germline V and J ends were trimmed by 0 bases and 0 bases, with 3 bases remaining between them. Germline lookup yields CDR1 LNHDA and CDR2 SQIVND (reference sequence). The CDR3 consists of 13 residues.

The chain links TRBV5-6 to TRBJ2-2, with TRBD1 matching 11 bases. The CDR3 has 16 amino acids. Trimming cost V 3 bases and J 6 bases; bases outside gene matches: 7. Germline assignment: CDR1 SGHDT and CDR2 YYEEEE. The CDR3 sequence: CASSWTGQGVSGELFF. The CDR3 DNA is TGTGCCAGCAGCTGGACGGGACAGGGGGTCTCCGGGGAGCTGTTTTTT.

The CDR3, as DNA: TGTGCCAGTAGGTTGGGGCCCGCGGGACAGTATGGCTACACCTTC. This sequence encodes CASRLGPAGQYGYTF. The chain recombines TRBV19 with TRBJ1-2, with 7 bases that match TRBD1. From germline, CDR1 is LNHDA and CDR2 SQIVND (reference sequence). The CDR3 contains 15 residues. The V segment lost 6 bases and the J segment 5 bases; nucleotides outside the gene matches: 12.

The chain has TRBV7-9 and TRBJ1-2, with a weak D call TRBD1 (6 bases). V was shortened by 4 bases and J by 4 bases, with 10 bases between the two germline ends. Germline loops: CDR1 SEHNR, CDR2 FQNEAQ (reference sequence). CDR3 length equals 13 residues. The chain's CDR3 is CASSSDRSYGYTF. The CDR3 coding sequence is TGTGCCAGCAGCTCCGACAGGTCCTATGGCTACACCTTC. The complete variable domain, with remaining parts taken from reference TRBV7-9 and TRBJ1-2, reads DTGVSQNPRHKITKRGQNVTFRCDPISEHNRLYWYRQTLGQGPEFLTYFQNEAQLEKSRLLSDRFSAERPKGSFSTLEIQRTEQGDSAMYLCASSSDRSYGYTFGSGTRLTVV.

This clone was observed a single time. The chain uses TRBV11-1 and TRBJ2-7; no reliable D call. Germline assignment: CDR1 SGHAT and CDR2 FQDESV (reference sequence). CDR3 length: 15 residues. The V end was cut by 1 base, the J end by 0 bases, with 10 bases between. The CDR3 sequence: CASSLVTENSYEQYF. The CDR3 nucleotides are TGTGCCAGCAGCTTAGTTACAGAAAACTCCTACGAGCAGTACTTC.

In its sample, this clone was seen once. The chain combines TRBV29-1 with TRBJ1-4; D not resolved. The V end was cut by 0 bases, the J end by 0 bases, with 8 bases between. The CDR3 contains 15 residues. CDR1 SQVTM and CDR2 ANQGSEA come from the germline V gene. The CDR3 sequence: CSVEDWGATNEKLFF. The CDR3 DNA is TGCAGCGTTGAAGATTGGGGTGCAACTAATGAAAAACTGTTTTTT.

The J gene is TRBJ2-1, the V gene TRBV7-9, with no clear D. The germline gives CDR1 SEHNR, CDR2 FQNEAQ (reference sequence). The CDR3 spans 13 residues. The V end lost 0 bases, the J end lost 8 bases, and 8 bases lay between the germline ends. The CDR3 DNA reads as TGTGCCAGCAGCTTAGCAGGGCGCTATGAGCAGTTCTTC. Its protein is CASSLAGRYEQFF.

This clone was picked up one time. The rearrangement joins TRBV25-1 to TRBJ1-1, with D perhaps TRBD1 (6 bases). Trimming cost V 4 bases and J 3 bases, with 15 bases left between them. The CDR3 extends over 15 amino acids. Germline V gene lookup returns CDR1 MGHDK and CDR2 SYGVNS. CDR3 sequence reads: CASSAGGRTYTEAFF. The CDR3 DNA reads as TGTGCCAGCAGTGCTGGGGGCCGGACGTACACTGAAGCTTTCTTT.